Sequencing of this TCR beta chain was carried out in a study of T cells in Graves' hyperthyroidism and ophthalmopathy. Study-wide background: Initial diagnosis, before any treatment, was when peripheral blood was collected. Study-wide results and caveats: Expanded thyroid clonotypes (above 0.001) were mostly also found in blood.

TCR beta CDR3 regions were amplified from RNA transcripts. In the first-round RT-PCR of the TCR CDR3, the HTBI primer set was used. TCRdb fed the multiplex PCR reads into MiXCR, producing one record per CDR3 protein. Among 490,000 or so distinct CDR3 sequences listed, approximately 20% were seen once. Duration under 3 months, a NOSPECS grade of at least 4, and a Clinical Activity Score of at least 3 characterized the ophthalmopathy patients. Every diagnosis used clinical symptoms, serum thyroxine and TRAb, thyroid ultrasound and orbital computed tomography. This clonotype was picked up a small number of times. What it binds is not known. Germline loops: CDR1 LNHDA, CDR2 SQIVND (reference sequence). The CDR3 contains 17 residues. V trimming: 3 bases; J trimming: 1 base; junction bases outside the gene matches: 9.

The receptor was isolated from a man aged 35-49 years with Graves' ophthalmopathy. V is TRBV19 and J is TRBJ2-1, with 7 bases aligning to TRBD2. Material: blood. Here the CDR3 DNA reads TGTGCCAGTAGTATTGTCGGCGGGGGATTATCCTACAATGAGCAGTTCTTC. This sequence encodes CASSIVGGGLSYNEQFF.